What follows are 17 T cell receptor beta chains derived from one specimen sequenced in a study of T cells expressing NK-cell markers. TCRdb reprocessed the 5' RACE reads and stores each CDR3 protein as one record, lacking DNA. The sample is made up of 350,000 to 500,000 distinct CDR3 sequences, and the top ten hold 7.3% of it. The sample comprised blood T cells: a sorted CD56 or NKG2C T cell subset, CD4+ or CD8+ T cells, or bulk PBMC T cells (not recorded which). These receptors all stem from a woman between 18 and 70 years old in good health.

The chain couples TRBV7-6 to TRBJ2-1; lacking DNA, the TRBD1 call made by TCRdb goes unchecked. Germline V gene data show CDR1 as SGHVS and CDR2 as FNYEAQ. This CDR3 region has 12 residues. The CDR3 spells CASSVDIYEQFF.

The V gene is TRBV20-1, the J gene TRBJ1-2; TCRdb picks TRBD1, but there is no DNA to check that call. Germline V lookup: CDR1 DFQATT, CDR2 SNEGSKA (reference sequence). CDR3 size: 17 residues. The CDR3 region is CSARDMGQRSRGYGYTF.

The rearrangement joins TRBV3-1 to TRBJ1-5; checking the TCRdb D call of TRBD1 is not possible without DNA. The germline V gene has CDR1 LGHDT and CDR2 YNNKEL (reference sequence). CDR3 length equals 17 residues. This CDR3 reads CASSQDRGQGGNQPQHF.

CDR3 residues: CASSQDVRGGTSGELFF. The chain joins TRBV4-3 to TRBJ2-2; the TCRdb D gene call, TRBD1, has no DNA to confirm it. The CDR3 is made up of 17 amino acids. Germline-derived CDR1 and CDR2 are LGHNA and YSLEER.

The chain carries TRBV15 and TRBJ1-1. Looked up from germline, CDR1 is LNHNV and CDR2 is YYDKDF (reference sequence). This CDR3 is 14 amino acids long. The CDR3 protein is CATSRGGKNTEAFF.

This chain uses TRBV20-1 with TRBJ2-2. CDR1 and CDR2 (germline): DFQATT, SNEGSKA (reference sequence). The CDR3 has 15 residues. The CDR3 loop is CSARARLANTGELFF.

The chain links TRBV27 to TRBJ2-5; there is no DNA to check the TCRdb D call of TRBD2. The CDR3 has 13 residues. Germline V CDR1 and CDR2: MNHEY, SMNVEV (reference sequence). CDR3 loop: CATSPGLQETQYF.

The J gene is TRBJ1-1, the V gene TRBV7-9; checking the TCRdb D call of TRBD1 is not possible without DNA. Germline CDR1 and CDR2: SEHNR and FQNEAQ (reference sequence). This CDR3 region has 12 residues. The CDR3 sequence is CASSVGPTEAFF.

This chain uses TRBV20-1 with TRBJ2-5; TCRdb names TRBD1, which stays unverified in the absence of DNA. In germline, CDR1 is DFQATT, CDR2 SNEGSKA (reference sequence). The CDR3 covers 14 residues. CDR3 in amino acids: CSARRNRGTMAQYF.

The chain recombines TRBV4-2 with TRBJ2-2; the TRBD2 assignment by TCRdb is unverifiable without DNA. From germline, CDR1 is LGHNA and CDR2 YNFKEQ. The CDR3 loop spans 19 amino acids. CDR3 residues: CASSPTLNLGGRRTGELFF.

The J gene is TRBJ2-7, the V gene TRBV29-1; the D call of TRBD2 rests on TCRdb alone, since no DNA is present to check it. This CDR3 region has 13 residues. Germline CDR1 SQVTM, CDR2 ANQGSEA. The CDR3 is CSVEWPEAYEQYF.

The chain combines TRBV20-1 with TRBJ2-3; absent DNA, TCRdb's TRBD2 call cannot be checked. Per the germline V gene, CDR1 is DFQATT and CDR2 is SNEGSKA (reference sequence). The CDR3 loop spans 20 amino acids. CDR3 region: CSARDRFRAFDSGSTDTQYF.

This chain joins TRBV28 and TRBJ2-7; no DNA is available, so the TRBD1 call from TCRdb remains unchecked. This CDR3 spans 12 amino acids. Per the germline V gene, CDR1 is MDHEN and CDR2 is SYDVKM. CDR3 amino acids: CASRTGFDEQYF. Complete variable domain (other parts from reference TRBV28 and TRBJ2-7): DVKVTQSSRYLVKRTGEKVFLECVQDMDHENMFWYRQDPGLGLRLIYFSYDVKMKEKGDIPEGYSVSREKKERFSLILESASTNQTSMYLCASRTGFDEQYFGPGTRLTVT.

V usage is TRBV14 and J usage is TRBJ2-7; TCRdb names TRBD2, which stays unverified in the absence of DNA. CDR3 length equals 13 residues. Germline V gene data show CDR1 as SGHDN and CDR2 as FVKESK. This CDR3 reads CASSQALAYEQYF.

The chain carries TRBV5-1 and TRBJ2-2; TCRdb selects TRBD2, and the lack of DNA leaves this call unchecked. The CDR3 runs to 16 residues. Germline CDR1 reads SGHRS; CDR2 reads YFSETQ. Here the CDR3 reads CASSLGWTSRTGELFF.

The V call is TRBV5-1, the J call TRBJ1-4. CDR1 is SGHRS and CDR2 is YFSETQ in the germline V gene. The CDR3 loop spans 16 amino acids. The CDR3 sequence is CASSLATDWNGEKLFF. Based on the CDR3 plus reference TRBV5-1 and TRBJ1-4, the full variable domain is KAGVTQTPRYLIKTRGQQVTLSCSPISGHRSVSWYQQTPGQGLQFLFEYFSETQRNKGNFPGRFSGRQFSNSRSEMNVSTLELGDSALYLCASSLATDWNGEKLFFGSGTQLSVL.

The chain employs TRBV5-1 and TRBJ1-2. CDR3 length: 13 amino acids. Per the germline V gene, CDR1 is SGHRS and CDR2 is YFSETQ. CDR3 in amino acids: CASSLAGVKDYTF.